The TCR beta chain under discussion was sequenced for a study of cytomegalovirus exposure and HLA in healthy donors. The primer mix had 60 Vbeta and 13 Jbeta primers. Using immunoSEQ multiplex PCR, the repertoire was profiled, and TCRdb retains in-frame clones only, with some absent. This table holds some 150,000 clones, over 70% found once. The sequence came from a man aged 25-45 years in good health and CMV-seropositive. The sample taken for sequencing was PBMCs.

CDR3 sequence: CASSEVVIAGSYNEQFF. CDR3 bases: TGTGCCAGCAGTGAAGTTGTAATAGCGGGCTCCTACAATGAGCAGTTCTTC. The rearrangement joins TRBV2 to TRBJ2-1; 7 positions agree with TRBD2. J lost 0 bases, V lost 1 base, and 6 bases had no gene match. The CDR3 loop spans 17 amino acids. Germline V gives CDR1 SNHLY, CDR2 FYNNEI. The complete variable domain, with remaining parts taken from reference TRBV2 and TRBJ2-1, reads EPEVTQTPSHQVTQMGQEVILRCVPISNHLYFYWYRQILGQKVEFLVSFYNNEISEKSEIFDDQFSVERPDGSNFTLKIRSTKLEDSAMYFCASSEVVIAGSYNEQFFGPGTRLTVL.